This TCR beta chain was sequenced for a study of blood T cell repertoires in COVID-19. At the level of the study: Sites in the United States, Italy and Spain provided acute and convalescent COVID-19 samples. The cDNA or gDNA used as material had been derived from T cells, B-cell-depleted T cells, or PBMCs.

In the original workflow: Amplification from reference gene primers served as the basis for estimated nucleated cell counts. The method was immunoSEQ multiplex PCR; TCRdb's version includes in-frame clones alone and lacks a portion of them. V, J and clone size derive from that table, while D and trimming were established from the DNA sequence. The profile shows roughly 290,000 clones, about 87% of them singletons. Deletions cut 3 bases from V and 4 bases from J, with 15 bases between. The germline CDR1 and CDR2 sequences are GTSNPN and SVGIG (reference sequence). The CDR3 contains 14 residues. This sequence was found in a woman aged 50 to 65 who had recovered from COVID-19. What was sequenced was peripheral blood. The chain employs TRBV30 and TRBJ1-2, with D tentatively TRBD1 (5 bases). CDR3 bases: TGTGCCTGGAGCCGTGGGGCGCGGGGCTATGGCTACACCTTC. It translates to CAWSRGARGYGYTF.